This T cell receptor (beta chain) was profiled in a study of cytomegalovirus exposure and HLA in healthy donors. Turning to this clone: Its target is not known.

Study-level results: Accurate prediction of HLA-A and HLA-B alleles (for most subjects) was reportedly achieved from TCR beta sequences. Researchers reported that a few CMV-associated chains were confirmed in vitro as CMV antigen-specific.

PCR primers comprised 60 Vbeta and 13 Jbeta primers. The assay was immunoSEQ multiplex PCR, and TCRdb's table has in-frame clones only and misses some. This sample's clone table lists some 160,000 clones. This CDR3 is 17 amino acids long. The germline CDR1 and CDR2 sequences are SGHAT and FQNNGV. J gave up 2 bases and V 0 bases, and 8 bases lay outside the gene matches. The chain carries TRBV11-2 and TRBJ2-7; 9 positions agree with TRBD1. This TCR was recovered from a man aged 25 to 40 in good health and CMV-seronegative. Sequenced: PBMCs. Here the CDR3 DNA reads TGTGCCAGCAGCTTAGATCGCGGGACAGGGAAAGCCTACGAGCAGTACTTC. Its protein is CASSLDRGTGKAYEQYF.